Presented here are 15 T cell receptor beta chains from one specimen sequenced in a study of shared clonotypes between healthy human individuals. Sequenced by immunoSEQ multiplex PCR; TCRdb stores in-frame clones only, minus some. This sample yields millions of clones, of which roughly 93% are seen a single time; 0.35% to 0.5% belongs to the top ten. What was sequenced was naive CD4+ T cells from PBMCs. The subset denotes: CD45RA+ positively selected. All receptors derive from a man between 18 and 35 years old in good health. Some clones in this sample may be carry-over from other donors' samples.

This rearrangement joins TRBV5-1 to TRBJ2-1, with D perhaps being TRBD1 or TRBD2 (5 bases each). The CDR3 extends over 15 amino acids. Trimming pared 5 bases from V and 6 bases from J, leaving 18 bases between. Germline V lookup: CDR1 SGHRS, CDR2 YFSETQ. CDR3 residues: CASSSGAGGSNEQFF. Here the CDR3 DNA reads TGCGCCAGCAGTTCCGGGGCAGGCGGGTCCAATGAGCAGTTCTTC.

V is TRBV5-4 and J is TRBJ2-1; 8 bases are a match to TRBD2. The germline gives CDR1 SGHNT, CDR2 YYREEE (reference sequence). The CDR3 spans 17 residues. V gave up 1 base and J gave up 3 bases; unmatched junction bases: 9. DNA for the CDR3: TGTGCCAGCAGCTTGTCCTTGTGGCGGGAGGACTACAATGAGCAGTTCTTC. This sequence encodes CASSLSLWREDYNEQFF.

The V call is TRBV4-3, the J call TRBJ2-3, with TRBD1 matching 7 bases. The CDR3 has 14 residues. CDR1 is LGHNA, CDR2 YSLEER, per germline. The J segment lost 0 bases and the V segment lost 4 bases, leaving 1 base of the junction unmatched. The CDR3 DNA follows: TGCGCCAGCAGCCCGGACAGGAGCACAGATACGCAGTATTTT. Protein product: CASSPDRSTDTQYF.

The chain joins TRBV18 to TRBJ2-1; D call uncertain. The CDR3 runs 15 residues. The V gene lost 4 bases and the J gene lost 7 bases, with 17 bases spanning the gap. In germline, CDR1 is KGHSH, CDR2 LQKENI. The DNA of the CDR3 is TGTGCCAGCTCACTGGCACAAGTGGTCAAAAATGAGCAGTTCTTC. Translated: CASSLAQVVKNEQFF.

This CDR3 reads CASGGPNYNEQFF. DNA of the CDR3: TGTGCCAGCGGCGGGCCCAATTACAATGAGCAGTTCTTC. This rearrangement joins TRBV11-2 to TRBJ2-1; TRBD2 might be the D (5 bases). CDR3 size: 13 residues. Germline CDR1 SGHAT, CDR2 FQNNGV. V was pared by 8 bases and J by 4 bases, with 12 bases between.

The V gene is TRBV5-1, the J gene TRBJ2-7; D not certain. The CDR3 is made up of 11 amino acids. Germline CDR1 and CDR2: SGHRS and YFSETQ. V lost 1 base to trimming and J lost 6 bases, with 5 bases between them. The CDR3 reads CASSLYGEQYF. CDR3 nucleotides: TGCGCCAGCAGCTTGTACGGCGAGCAGTACTTC.

The chain recombines TRBV2 with TRBJ1-4; D call uncertain. V lost 4 bases and J lost 4, with 7 bases in between. CDR1 is SNHLY and CDR2 is FYNNEI in the germline V gene. The CDR3 runs to 13 residues. CDR3 amino acids: CASSASDNEKLFF. Here the CDR3 DNA reads TGTGCCAGCAGTGCGTCAGATAATGAAAAACTGTTTTTT.

This chain uses TRBV6-5 with TRBJ2-3; D is ambiguous. Germline CDR1 MNHEY, CDR2 SVGAGI. Between the trimmed V and J ends, which lost 5 bases and 6 bases, there was a span of 9 bases. The CDR3 runs to 12 residues. As DNA, the CDR3 is TGTGCCAGCAGTGGGTTGGGGGATACGCAGTATTTT. Protein product: CASSGLGDTQYF.

The gene calls are TRBV5-1 and TRBJ1-4; no clear D gene. CDR3 length: 14 residues. CDR1 SGHRS and CDR2 YFSETQ come from the germline V gene. The V and J ends lost 3 bases and 6 bases respectively, with 12 bases between them. CDR3 sequence reads: CASSYKVLDEKLFF. The CDR3 DNA follows: TGCGCCAGCAGCTATAAAGTTCTAGATGAAAAACTGTTTTTT.

V is TRBV5-4 and J is TRBJ2-2; D unresolved. The CDR3 runs to 17 residues. The germline V gene encodes CDR1 SGHNT and CDR2 YYREEE (reference sequence). V was cut by 3 bases and J by 1 base, with 16 bases left in between. CDR3: CASSSSGLTLNTGELFF. The DNA of the CDR3 is TGTGCCAGCAGCTCCTCCGGGTTGACTCTGAACACCGGGGAGCTGTTTTTT.

The sample holds one count of this clone. This chain links TRBV7-3 with TRBJ2-6, with D perhaps TRBD1 (5 bases). Germline CDR1 SGHTA, CDR2 FQGTGA. The CDR3 runs 16 residues. V was clipped by 6 bases and J by 0 bases, with 12 bases between them. The CDR3 spells CASSPQGSSGANVLTF. CDR3 nucleotide sequence: TGTGCCAGCAGTCCGCAGGGTTCCTCTGGGGCCAACGTCCTGACTTTC.

On this clone: Other DNA sequences in this specimen translate into the identical CDR3. V usage is TRBV27 and J usage is TRBJ1-1; no definite D call. V was pared by 2 bases and J by 1 base, with 5 bases between. The germline V gene has CDR1 MNHEY and CDR2 SMNVEV (reference sequence). The CDR3 runs 13 residues. The DNA of the CDR3 is TGTGCCAGCAGTTTAGGACGGAACACTGAAGCTTTCTTT. Translation: CASSLGRNTEAFF.

On this clone: This CDR3 is also generated by other DNA sequences in the sample. V and J are TRBV6-5 and TRBJ2-6; no clear D. This CDR3 has 15 amino acids. The germline gives CDR1 MNHEY, CDR2 SVGAGI. Trimming cost V 0 bases and J 0 bases, with 3 bases left between them. CDR3 protein: CASSYSSSGANVLTF. CDR3 sequence (DNA): TGTGCCAGCAGTTACTCATCCTCTGGGGCCAACGTCCTGACTTTC.

The rearrangement joins TRBV28 to TRBJ2-1, with D tentatively TRBD2 (6 bases). The CDR3 runs to 14 residues. Trimming cost V 3 bases and J 3 bases, with 9 bases left between them. Germline-derived CDR1 and CDR2 are MDHEN and SYDVKM. The chain's CDR3 is CASSFTSIYNEQFF. CDR3 DNA: TGTGCCAGCAGTTTTACTAGCATCTACAATGAGCAGTTCTTC.

The chain uses TRBV5-1 and TRBJ2-1, with 11 bases aligning to TRBD2. Germline CDR1 and CDR2: SGHRS and YFSETQ. The CDR3 runs to 17 residues. V lost 3 bases to trimming and J lost 3 bases; unmatched junction nucleotides: 8. CDR3 sequence: CASSSGRLAGIYNEQFF. The CDR3 DNA reads as TGCGCCAGCAGCTCGGGGAGACTAGCGGGAATCTACAATGAGCAGTTCTTC.